This T cell receptor beta chain was documented in a study of identifying expanded T cells in peripheral blood. The CDR3 has 15 residues. CDR1 and CDR2 (germline): SEHNR, FQNEAQ (reference sequence). Only in-frame clones appear in the TCRdb table, and some are missing; sequencing was by immunoSEQ multiplex PCR. The data show about 78,000 clones, roughly 86% seen once. Concerning this clone: Germline is not matched at one junction end, which may reflect a read error.

The TCR originated in a person aged 18-70 years in good health. Sequences were obtained from blood. This chain joins TRBV7-9 and TRBJ2-7; 7 positions agree with TRBD1. CDR3 amino acids: CASSATGAQTVPPNF. DNA for the CDR3: TGTGCCAGCAGCGCTACAGGGGCCCAAACTGTACCTCCTAACTTC.